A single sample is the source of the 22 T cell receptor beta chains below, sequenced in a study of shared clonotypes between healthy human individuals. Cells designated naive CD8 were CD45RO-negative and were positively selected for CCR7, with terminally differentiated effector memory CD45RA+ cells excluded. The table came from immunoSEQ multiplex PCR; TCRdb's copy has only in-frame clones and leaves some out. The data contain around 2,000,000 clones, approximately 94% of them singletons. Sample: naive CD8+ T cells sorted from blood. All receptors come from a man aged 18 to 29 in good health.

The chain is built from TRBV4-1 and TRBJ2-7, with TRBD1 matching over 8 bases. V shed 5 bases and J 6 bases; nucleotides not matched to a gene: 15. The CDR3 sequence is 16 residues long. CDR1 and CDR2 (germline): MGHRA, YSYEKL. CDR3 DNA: TGCGCCAGCAGCGCCTGGGGAGGACAGGGTTCTCTCGAGCAGTACTTC. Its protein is CASSAWGGQGSLEQYF.

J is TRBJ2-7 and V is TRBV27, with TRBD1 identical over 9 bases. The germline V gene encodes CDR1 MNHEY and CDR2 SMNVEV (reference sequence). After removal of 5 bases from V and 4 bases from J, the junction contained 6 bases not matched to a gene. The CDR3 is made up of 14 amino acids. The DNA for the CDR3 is TGTGCCAGCAGTCGCTGGGACAGGGTGTACGAGCAGTACTTC. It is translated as CASSRWDRVYEQYF.

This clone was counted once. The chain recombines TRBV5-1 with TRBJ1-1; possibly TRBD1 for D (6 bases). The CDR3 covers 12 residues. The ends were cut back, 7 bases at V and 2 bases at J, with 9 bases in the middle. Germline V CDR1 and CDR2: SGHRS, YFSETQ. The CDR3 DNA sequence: TGCGCCAGCGGGGGCGGCAACACTGAAGCTTTCTTT. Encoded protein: CASGGGNTEAFF. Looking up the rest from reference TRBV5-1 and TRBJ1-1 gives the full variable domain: KAGVTQTPRYLIKTRGQQVTLSCSPISGHRSVSWYQQTPGQGLQFLFEYFSETQRNKGNFPGRFSGRQFSNSRSEMNVSTLELGDSALYLCASGGGNTEAFFGQGTRLTVV.

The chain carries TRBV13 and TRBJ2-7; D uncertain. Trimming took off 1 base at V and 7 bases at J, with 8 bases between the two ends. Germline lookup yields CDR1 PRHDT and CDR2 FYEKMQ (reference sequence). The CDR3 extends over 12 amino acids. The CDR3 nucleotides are TGTGCCAGCAGCTTAGACCGAGAGGAGCAGTACTTC. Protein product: CASSLDREEQYF.

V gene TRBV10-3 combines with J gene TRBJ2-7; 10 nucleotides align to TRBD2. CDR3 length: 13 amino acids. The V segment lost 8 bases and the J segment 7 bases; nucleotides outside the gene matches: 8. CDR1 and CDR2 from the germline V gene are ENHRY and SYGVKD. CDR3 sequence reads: CAIGLAGAGEQYF. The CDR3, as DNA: TGTGCCATCGGGCTAGCGGGGGCAGGGGAGCAGTACTTC.

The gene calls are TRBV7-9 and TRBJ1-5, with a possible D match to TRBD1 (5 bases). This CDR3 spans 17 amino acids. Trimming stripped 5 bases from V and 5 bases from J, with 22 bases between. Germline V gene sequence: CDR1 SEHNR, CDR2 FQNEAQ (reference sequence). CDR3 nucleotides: TGTGCCAGCAGCCTTGGACTTGGGGCGCCTGCGGATCAGCCCCAGCATTTT. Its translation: CASSLGLGAPADQPQHF.

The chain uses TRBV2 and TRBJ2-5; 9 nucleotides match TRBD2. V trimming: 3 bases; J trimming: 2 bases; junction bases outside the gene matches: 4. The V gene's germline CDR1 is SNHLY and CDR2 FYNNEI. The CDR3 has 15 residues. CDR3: CASSDILAGQETQYF. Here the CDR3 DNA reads TGTGCCAGCAGTGATATTCTAGCGGGGCAAGAGACCCAGTACTTC.

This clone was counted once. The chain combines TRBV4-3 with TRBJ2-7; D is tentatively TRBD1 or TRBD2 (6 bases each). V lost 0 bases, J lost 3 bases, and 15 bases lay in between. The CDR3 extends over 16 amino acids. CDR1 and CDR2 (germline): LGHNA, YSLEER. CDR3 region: CASSQEAWGAHYEQYF. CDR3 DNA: TGCGCCAGCAGCCAAGAAGCCTGGGGGGCCCACTACGAGCAGTACTTC.

Here the CDR3 reads CASSSQQGGANQPQHF. The CDR3 DNA reads TGTGCCAGCAGCTCACAACAGGGAGGGGCAAATCAGCCCCAGCATTTT. V and J are TRBV7-6 and TRBJ1-5; a weak D match, TRBD1 (6 bases). Trimming removed 4 bases from V and 4 bases from J, with 17 bases in between. CDR1 and CDR2 from the germline V gene are SGHVS and FNYEAQ. The CDR3 consists of 16 residues.

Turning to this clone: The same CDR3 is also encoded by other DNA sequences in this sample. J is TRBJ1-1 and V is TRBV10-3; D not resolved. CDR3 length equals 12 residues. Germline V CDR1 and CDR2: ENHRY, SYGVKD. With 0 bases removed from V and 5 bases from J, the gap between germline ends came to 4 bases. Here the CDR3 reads CAISESNTEAFF. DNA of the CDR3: TGTGCCATCAGTGAGTCGAATACTGAAGCTTTCTTT.

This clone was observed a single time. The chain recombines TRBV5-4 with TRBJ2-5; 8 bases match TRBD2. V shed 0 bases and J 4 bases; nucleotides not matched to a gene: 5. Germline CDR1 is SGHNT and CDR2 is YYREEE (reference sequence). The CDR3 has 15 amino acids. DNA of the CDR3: TGTGCCAGCAGCTTGGAAGGCGGGGGGCGAGAGACCCAGTACTTC. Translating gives CASSLEGGGRETQYF.

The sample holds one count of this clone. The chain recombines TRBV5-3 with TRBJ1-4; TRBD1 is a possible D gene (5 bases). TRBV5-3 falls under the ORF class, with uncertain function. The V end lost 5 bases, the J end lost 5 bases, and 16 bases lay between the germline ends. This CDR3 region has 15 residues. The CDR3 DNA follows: TGTGCCAGAAGGGTGGAGGGGACCGGGAATGAAAAACTGTTTTTT. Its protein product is CARRVEGTGNEKLFF.

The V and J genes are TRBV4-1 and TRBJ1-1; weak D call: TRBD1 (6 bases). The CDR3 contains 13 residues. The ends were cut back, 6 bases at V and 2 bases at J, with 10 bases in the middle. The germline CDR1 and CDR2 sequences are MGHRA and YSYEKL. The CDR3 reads CASRPQGNTEAFF. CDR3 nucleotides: TGCGCCAGCAGACCACAGGGAAACACTGAAGCTTTCTTT.

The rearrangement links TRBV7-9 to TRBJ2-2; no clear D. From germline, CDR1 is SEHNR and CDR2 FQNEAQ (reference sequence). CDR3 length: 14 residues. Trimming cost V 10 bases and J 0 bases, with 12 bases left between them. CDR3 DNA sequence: TGTGCCACCAGTGAGTCCGCGAACACCGGGGAGCTGTTTTTT. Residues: CATSESANTGELFF.

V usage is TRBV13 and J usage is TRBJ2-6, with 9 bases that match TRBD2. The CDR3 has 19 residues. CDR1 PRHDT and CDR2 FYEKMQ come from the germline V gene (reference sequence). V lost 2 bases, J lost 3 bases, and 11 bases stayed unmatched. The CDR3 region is CASSLRLAGIPYGANVLTF. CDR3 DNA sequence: TGTGCCAGCAGCTTACGCCTAGCGGGAATTCCTTATGGGGCCAACGTCCTGACTTTC.

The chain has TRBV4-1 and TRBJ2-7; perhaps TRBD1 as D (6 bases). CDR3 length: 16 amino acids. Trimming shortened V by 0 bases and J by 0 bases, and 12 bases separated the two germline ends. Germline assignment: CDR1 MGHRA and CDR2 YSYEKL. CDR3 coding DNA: TGCGCCAGCAGCCAAGACTTCACAGGGATCTCCTACGAGCAGTACTTC. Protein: CASSQDFTGISYEQYF.

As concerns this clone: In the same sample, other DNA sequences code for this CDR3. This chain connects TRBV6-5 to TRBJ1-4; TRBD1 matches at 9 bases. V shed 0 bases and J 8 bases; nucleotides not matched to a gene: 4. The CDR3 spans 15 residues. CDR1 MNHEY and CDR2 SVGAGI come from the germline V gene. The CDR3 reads CASSYSGQGGEKLFF. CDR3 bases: TGTGCCAGCAGTTACTCGGGACAGGGAGGGGAAAAACTGTTTTTT.

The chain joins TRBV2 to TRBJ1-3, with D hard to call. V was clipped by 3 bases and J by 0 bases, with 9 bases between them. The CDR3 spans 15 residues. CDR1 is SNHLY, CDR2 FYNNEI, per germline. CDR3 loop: CASSDNGNSGNTIYF. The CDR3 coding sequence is TGTGCCAGCAGTGATAACGGGAACTCTGGAAACACCATATATTTT.

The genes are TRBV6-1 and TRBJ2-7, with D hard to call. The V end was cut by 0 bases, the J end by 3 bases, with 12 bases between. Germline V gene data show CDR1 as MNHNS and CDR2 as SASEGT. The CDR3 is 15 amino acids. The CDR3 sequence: CASSEAPGVGYEQYF. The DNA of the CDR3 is TGTGCCAGCAGTGAAGCGCCTGGGGTGGGCTACGAGCAGTACTTC.

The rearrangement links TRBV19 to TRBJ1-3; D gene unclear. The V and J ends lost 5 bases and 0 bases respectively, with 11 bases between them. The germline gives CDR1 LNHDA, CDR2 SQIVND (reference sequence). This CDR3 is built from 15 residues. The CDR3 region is CASSDPEGSGNTIYF. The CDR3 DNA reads TGTGCCAGTAGTGACCCTGAGGGCTCTGGAAACACCATATATTTT.

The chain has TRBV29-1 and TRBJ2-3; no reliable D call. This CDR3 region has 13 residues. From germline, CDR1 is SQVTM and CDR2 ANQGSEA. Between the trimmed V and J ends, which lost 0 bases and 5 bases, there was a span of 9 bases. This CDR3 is CSVEDTMVDTQYF. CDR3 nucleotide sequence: TGCAGCGTTGAAGATACGATGGTAGATACGCAGTATTTT.

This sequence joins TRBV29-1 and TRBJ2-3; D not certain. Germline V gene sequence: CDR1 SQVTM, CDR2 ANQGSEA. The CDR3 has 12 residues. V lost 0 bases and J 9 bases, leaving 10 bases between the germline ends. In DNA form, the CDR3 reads TGCAGCGTTGAAGATGGGCTCCTCACGCAGTATTTT. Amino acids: CSVEDGLLTQYF.